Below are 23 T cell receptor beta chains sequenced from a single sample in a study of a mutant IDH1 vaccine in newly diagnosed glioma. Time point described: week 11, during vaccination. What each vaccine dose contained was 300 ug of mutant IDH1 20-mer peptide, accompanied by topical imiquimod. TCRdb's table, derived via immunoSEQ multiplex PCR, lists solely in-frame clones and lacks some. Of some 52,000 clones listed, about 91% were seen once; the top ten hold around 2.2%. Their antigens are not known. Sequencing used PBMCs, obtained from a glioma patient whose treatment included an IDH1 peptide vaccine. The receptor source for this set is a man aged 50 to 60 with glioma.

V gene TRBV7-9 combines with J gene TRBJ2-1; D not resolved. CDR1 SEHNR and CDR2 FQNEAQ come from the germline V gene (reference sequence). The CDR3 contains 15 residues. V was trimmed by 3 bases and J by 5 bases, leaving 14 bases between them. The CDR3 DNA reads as TGTGCCAGCAGCTTGGGTGGGATCCTTAACAATGAGCAGTTCTTC. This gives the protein CASSLGGILNNEQFF.

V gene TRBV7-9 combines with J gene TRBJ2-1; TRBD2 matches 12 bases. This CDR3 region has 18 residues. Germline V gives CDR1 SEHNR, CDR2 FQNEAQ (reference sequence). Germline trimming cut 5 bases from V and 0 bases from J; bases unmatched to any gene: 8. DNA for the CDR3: TGTGCCAGCAGCCAAACTAGCGGGGGGACCGGCTCCTACAATGAGCAGTTCTTC. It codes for CASSQTSGGTGSYNEQFF.

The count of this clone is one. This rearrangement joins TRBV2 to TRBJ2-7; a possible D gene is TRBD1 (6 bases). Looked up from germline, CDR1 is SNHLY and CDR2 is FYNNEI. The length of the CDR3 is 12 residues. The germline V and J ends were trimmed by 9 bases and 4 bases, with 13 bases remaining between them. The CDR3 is CASSGEGYEQYF. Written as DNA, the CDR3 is TGTGCCAGTTCAGGGGAAGGATACGAGCAGTACTTC.

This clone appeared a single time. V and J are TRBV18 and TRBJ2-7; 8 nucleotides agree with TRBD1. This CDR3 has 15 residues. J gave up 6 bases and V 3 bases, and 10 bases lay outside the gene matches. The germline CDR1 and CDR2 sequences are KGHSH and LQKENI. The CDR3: CASSPSTGEAGEQYF. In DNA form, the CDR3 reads TGTGCCAGCTCACCTTCGACAGGGGAGGCGGGCGAGCAGTACTTC.

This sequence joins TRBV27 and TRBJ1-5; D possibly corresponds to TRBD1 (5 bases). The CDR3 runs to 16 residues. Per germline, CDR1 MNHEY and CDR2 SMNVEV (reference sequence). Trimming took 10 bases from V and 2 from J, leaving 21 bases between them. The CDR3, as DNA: TGTGCCAACACCATTCCGGGGGTTGTAGGCAATCAGCCCCAGCATTTT. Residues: CANTIPGVVGNQPQHF.

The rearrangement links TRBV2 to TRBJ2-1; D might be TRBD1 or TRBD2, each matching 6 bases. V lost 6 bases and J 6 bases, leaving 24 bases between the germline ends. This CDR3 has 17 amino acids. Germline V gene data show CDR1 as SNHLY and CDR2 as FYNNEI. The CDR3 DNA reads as TGTGCCAGCAGCCCCCGGGGGCGGGACACTGGGTCCAATGAGCAGTTCTTC. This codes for CASSPRGRDTGSNEQFF.

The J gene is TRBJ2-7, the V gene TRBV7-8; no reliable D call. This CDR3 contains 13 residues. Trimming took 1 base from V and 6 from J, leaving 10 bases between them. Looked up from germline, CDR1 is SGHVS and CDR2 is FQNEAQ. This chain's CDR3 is CASSLETGLEQYF. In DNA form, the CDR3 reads TGTGCCAGCAGCTTAGAAACTGGGCTCGAGCAGTACTTC.

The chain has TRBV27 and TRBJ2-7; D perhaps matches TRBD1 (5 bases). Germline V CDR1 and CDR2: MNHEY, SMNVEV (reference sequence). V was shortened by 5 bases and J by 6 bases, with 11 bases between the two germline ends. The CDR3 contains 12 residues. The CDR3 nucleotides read TGTGCCAGCAGTCCCTCTAGGGGCGAGCAGTACTTC. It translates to CASSPSRGEQYF.

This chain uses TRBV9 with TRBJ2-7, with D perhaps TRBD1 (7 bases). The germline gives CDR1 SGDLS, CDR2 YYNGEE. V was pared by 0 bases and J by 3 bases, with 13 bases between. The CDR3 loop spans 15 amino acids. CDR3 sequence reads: CASSVGGAGGYEQYF. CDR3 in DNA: TGTGCCAGCAGCGTAGGGGGGGCAGGGGGCTACGAGCAGTACTTC.

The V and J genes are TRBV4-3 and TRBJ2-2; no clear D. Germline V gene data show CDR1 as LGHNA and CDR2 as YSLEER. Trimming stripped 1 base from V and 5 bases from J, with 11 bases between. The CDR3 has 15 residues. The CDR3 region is CASSQVYRGTGELFF. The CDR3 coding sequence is TGCGCCAGCAGCCAAGTCTACCGTGGGACCGGGGAGCTGTTTTTT.

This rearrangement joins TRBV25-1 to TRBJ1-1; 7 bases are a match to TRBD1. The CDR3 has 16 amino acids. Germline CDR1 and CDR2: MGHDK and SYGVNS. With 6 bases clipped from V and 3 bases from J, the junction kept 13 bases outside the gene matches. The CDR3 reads CASREELTGRDTEAFF. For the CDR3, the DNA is TGTGCCAGCAGAGAAGAACTGACAGGGCGGGACACTGAAGCTTTCTTT.

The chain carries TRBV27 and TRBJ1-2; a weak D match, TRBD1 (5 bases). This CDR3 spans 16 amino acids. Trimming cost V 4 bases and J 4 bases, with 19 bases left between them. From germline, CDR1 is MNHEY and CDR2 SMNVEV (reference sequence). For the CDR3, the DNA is TGTGCCAGCAGTTATTTGGCCCGGGACGGCAGCTATGGCTACACCTTC. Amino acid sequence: CASSYLARDGSYGYTF.

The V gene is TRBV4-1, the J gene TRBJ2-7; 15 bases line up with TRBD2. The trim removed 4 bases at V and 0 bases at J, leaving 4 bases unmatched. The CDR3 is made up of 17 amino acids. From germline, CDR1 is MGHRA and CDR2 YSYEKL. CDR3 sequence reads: CASSLGLAGGTSYEQYF. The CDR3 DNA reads TGCGCCAGCAGCCTGGGACTAGCGGGGGGCACCTCCTACGAGCAGTACTTC.

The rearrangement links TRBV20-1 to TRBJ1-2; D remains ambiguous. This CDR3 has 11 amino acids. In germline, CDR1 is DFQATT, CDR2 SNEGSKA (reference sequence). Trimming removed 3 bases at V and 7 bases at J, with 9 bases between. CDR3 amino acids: CSASVGSGYTF. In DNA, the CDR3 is TGCAGTGCTAGTGTGGGCTCTGGCTACACCTTC.

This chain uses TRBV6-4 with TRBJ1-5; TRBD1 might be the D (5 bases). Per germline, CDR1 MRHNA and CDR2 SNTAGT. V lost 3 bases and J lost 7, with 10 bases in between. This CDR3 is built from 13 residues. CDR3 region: CASSEGLGQPQHF. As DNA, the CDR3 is TGTGCCAGCAGTGAGGGGCTCGGCCAGCCCCAGCATTTT.

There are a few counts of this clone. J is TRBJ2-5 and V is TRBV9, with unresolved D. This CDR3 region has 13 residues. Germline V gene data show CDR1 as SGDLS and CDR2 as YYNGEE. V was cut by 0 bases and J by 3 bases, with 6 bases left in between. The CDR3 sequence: CASSVGPEETQYF. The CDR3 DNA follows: TGTGCCAGCAGCGTAGGTCCGGAAGAGACCCAGTACTTC.

The CDR3 DNA sequence: TGTGCCAGCAGCCAAGAAGTCAGAGCCCACTATGGCTACACCTTC. This sequence encodes CASSQEVRAHYGYTF. The rearrangement uses TRBV4-2 and TRBJ1-2, with unresolved D. The CDR3 extends over 15 amino acids. CDR1 and CDR2 from the germline V gene are LGHNA and YNFKEQ. Trimming took 0 bases from V and 3 from J, leaving 11 bases between them.

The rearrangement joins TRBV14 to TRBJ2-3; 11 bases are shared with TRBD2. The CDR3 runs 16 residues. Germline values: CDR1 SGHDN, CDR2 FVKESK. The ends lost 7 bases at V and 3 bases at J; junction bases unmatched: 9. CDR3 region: CASNFIAGGPTDTQYF. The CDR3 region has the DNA TGTGCCAGCAACTTTATAGCGGGAGGGCCTACAGATACGCAGTATTTT.

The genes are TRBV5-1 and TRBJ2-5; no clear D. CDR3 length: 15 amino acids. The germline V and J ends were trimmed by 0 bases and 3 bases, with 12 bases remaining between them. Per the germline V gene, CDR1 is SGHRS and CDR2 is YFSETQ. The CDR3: CASSLAGRIEETQYF. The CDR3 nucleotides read TGCGCCAGCAGCTTGGCGGGCAGGATCGAAGAGACCCAGTACTTC.

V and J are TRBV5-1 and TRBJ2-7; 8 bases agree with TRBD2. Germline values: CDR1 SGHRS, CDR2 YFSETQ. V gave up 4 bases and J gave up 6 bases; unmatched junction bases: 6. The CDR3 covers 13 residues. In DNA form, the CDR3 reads TGCGCCAGCAGCCGGGAGGGAGGAGGCGAGCAGTACTTC. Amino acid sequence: CASSREGGGEQYF.

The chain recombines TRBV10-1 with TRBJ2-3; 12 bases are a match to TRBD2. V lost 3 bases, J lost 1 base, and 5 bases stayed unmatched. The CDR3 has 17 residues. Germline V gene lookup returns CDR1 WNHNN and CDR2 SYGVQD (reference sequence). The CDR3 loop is CASSDPRTSGGTDTQYF. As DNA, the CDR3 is TGCGCCAGCAGTGACCCCCGGACTAGCGGGGGCACAGATACGCAGTATTTT.

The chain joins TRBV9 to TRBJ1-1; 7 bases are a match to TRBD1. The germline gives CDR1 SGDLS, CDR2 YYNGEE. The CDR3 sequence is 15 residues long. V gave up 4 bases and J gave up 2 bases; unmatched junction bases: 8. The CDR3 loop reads CASSLAGTANTEAFF. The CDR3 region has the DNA TGTGCCAGCAGCTTAGCCGGGACAGCTAACACTGAAGCTTTCTTT.

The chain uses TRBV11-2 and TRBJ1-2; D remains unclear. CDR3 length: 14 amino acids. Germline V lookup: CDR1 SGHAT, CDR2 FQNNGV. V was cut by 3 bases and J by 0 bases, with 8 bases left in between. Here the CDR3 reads CASSLTDANYGYTF. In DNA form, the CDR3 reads TGTGCCAGCAGCTTGACGGATGCTAACTATGGCTACACCTTC. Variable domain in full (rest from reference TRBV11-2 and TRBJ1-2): EAGVAQSPRYKIIEKRQSVAFWCNPISGHATLYWYQQILGQGPKLLIQFQNNGVVDDSQLPKDRFSAERLKGVDSTLKIQPAKLEDSAVYLCASSLTDANYGYTFGSGTRLTVV.